The clone carrying this TCR beta chain has ten or more counts. These data are taken from a study of tumor-infiltrating lymphocytes in primary liver carcinoma. Study summary: The study reported T1-T3 N0M0 tumors spanning 4.2 to 10 cm.

This CDR3 comprises 16 residues. Trimming stripped 0 bases from V and 3 bases from J, with 12 bases between. Looked up from germline, CDR1 is SGHNT and CDR2 is YENEEA. With a constant-region primer, TCR beta cDNA was made from approximately 500 ng of total RNA. Researchers made the TCR beta libraries by running three nested multiplex PCR rounds with slightly modified ARM-PCR. The first two PCR rounds used TRBV1-TRBV30 primers with a Cbeta primer, approximately 10 cycles each. Each CDR3 protein gets one entry after TCRdb re-called the multiplex PCR reads with MiXCR. In the table there are 200,000 or so distinct CDR3 sequences, around three fifths of which are singletons. Germline DNA was also extracted, and blood RNA was taken from unsorted whole blood.

V is TRBV11-3 and J is TRBJ2-1; no definite D call. This TCR was recovered from a woman aged 55-69 years with primary liver carcinoma and hepatitis B virus infection. Sequencing was performed on peripheral blood. CDR3 bases: TGTGCCAGCAGCTTAGATGGGGATTACGGCTACAATGAGCAGTTCTTC. As protein: CASSLDGDYGYNEQFF.